This T cell receptor beta chain was profiled in a study of blood T cell repertoires in COVID-19. About the study: Samples of COVID-19 (acute and convalescent) were obtained from the United States, Italy and Spain. The cDNA or gDNA used as material had been derived from T cells, B-cell-depleted T cells, or PBMCs.

This CDR3 region has 14 residues. Germline loops: CDR1 SGHRS, CDR2 YFSETQ. V lost 0 bases and J 7 bases, leaving 11 bases between the germline ends. As handled by the study authors: By means of reference gene primer amplification, nucleated cell counts were estimated. Only in-frame clones appear in the TCRdb table, and some are missing; sequencing was by immunoSEQ multiplex PCR. That table furnishes V, J and clone size, whereas the DNA furnished D and trimming. This sample has approximately 140,000 clones, with under 85% found just once. The sample was peripheral blood. This clonotype was sampled from a human donor in a cohort sampled during active COVID-19. The rearrangement uses TRBV5-1 and TRBJ1-5; D ambiguous. The CDR3 spells CASSLEAGWQPQHF. The CDR3, as DNA: TGCGCCAGCAGCTTGGAGGCAGGTTGGCAGCCCCAGCATTTT.